Shown below are 11 T cell receptor beta chains from a single sample sequenced in a study of technical replicates of blood from a handful of donors. Assay used: immunoSEQ multiplex PCR; TCRdb lists only in-frame clones, some missing. The sample comprises some 70,000 clones, around 95% of which are singletons, and more than 0.2% rests with the top ten. Sequencing input: T cells isolated from PBMCs. Source of these receptors: a human donor in good health.

The genes are TRBV5-4 and TRBJ2-2, with 9 positions matching TRBD1. The CDR3 contains 17 residues. V lost 4 bases, J lost 6 bases, and 13 bases stayed unmatched. Germline assignment: CDR1 SGHNT and CDR2 YYREEE (reference sequence). The CDR3 nucleotides read TGTGCCAGCAGCCCGGGGGCGGGACAGGGTGTCCCCGGGGAGCTGTTTTTT. As protein: CASSPGAGQGVPGELFF.

This chain links TRBV18 with TRBJ2-3, with 13 bases aligning to TRBD2. The CDR3 covers 18 residues. Germline CDR1 is KGHSH and CDR2 is LQKENI. The V gene end was trimmed by 1 base and the J gene end by 2 bases; junction bases not matched to a gene: 6. CDR3 amino acids: CASSPRLAGGSSTDTQYF. Here the CDR3 DNA reads TGTGCCAGCTCACCACGACTAGCGGGGGGATCCTCCACAGATACGCAGTATTTT.

This chain connects TRBV5-1 to TRBJ2-7; weak D call: TRBD1 (5 bases). The germline V and J ends were trimmed by 0 bases and 3 bases, with 10 bases remaining between them. The CDR3 is 14 amino acids. The germline V gene has CDR1 SGHRS and CDR2 YFSETQ. The CDR3 DNA reads as TGCGCCAGCAGCTTGGGGGGCTGGGGCTACGAGCAGTACTTC. Protein: CASSLGGWGYEQYF.

The rearrangement joins TRBV5-1 to TRBJ1-1; D is undetermined. This CDR3 has 14 amino acids. Trimming stripped 0 bases from V and 2 bases from J, with 8 bases between. Looked up from germline, CDR1 is SGHRS and CDR2 is YFSETQ. The CDR3 reads CASSLDSSNTEAFF. DNA for the CDR3: TGCGCCAGCAGCTTGGACAGTTCCAACACTGAAGCTTTCTTT.

This clone has a handful of counts. The rearrangement uses TRBV18 and TRBJ1-2, with 8 positions matching TRBD1. The germline gives CDR1 KGHSH, CDR2 LQKENI. The CDR3 spans 15 residues. J lost 7 bases, V lost 3 bases, and 10 bases had no gene match. This CDR3 reads CASSPTPGQGVGYTF. The DNA for the CDR3 is TGTGCCAGCTCACCTACCCCTGGACAGGGAGTTGGCTACACCTTC.

The V and J genes are TRBV7-9 and TRBJ2-6; the D gene is possibly TRBD2 (6 bases). The germline V and J ends were trimmed by 2 bases and 12 bases, with 17 bases remaining between them. Germline CDR1 SEHNR, CDR2 FQNEAQ (reference sequence). The CDR3 loop spans 15 amino acids. CDR3 loop: CASSLKVRDSGVLTF. CDR3 DNA: TGTGCCAGCAGCTTAAAGGTTAGGGACTCTGGCGTCCTGACTTTC. Full variable domain (outside the CDR3, taken from reference TRBV7-9 and TRBJ2-6): DTGVSQNPRHKITKRGQNVTFRCDPISEHNRLYWYRQTLGQGPEFLTYFQNEAQLEKSRLLSDRFSAERPKGSFSTLEIQRTEQGDSAMYLCASSLKVRDSGVLTFGAGSRLTVL.

The CDR3 DNA reads as TGTGCCATCAGTGCACCCGGGACAGTCTATGGCTACACCTTC. Translating it yields CAISAPGTVYGYTF. This chain links TRBV10-3 with TRBJ1-2; 7 bases agree with TRBD1. Losses at the gene ends were 4 bases for V and 4 bases for J; bases not matched to a gene: 6. CDR3 length: 14 amino acids. Germline V gene data show CDR1 as ENHRY and CDR2 as SYGVKD.

The gene calls are TRBV27 and TRBJ2-5; perhaps TRBD1 as D (6 bases). V was shortened by 3 bases and J by 1 base, with 9 bases between the two germline ends. Germline V lookup: CDR1 MNHEY, CDR2 SMNVEV (reference sequence). The CDR3 has 14 residues. CDR3 region: CASSLSRGQETQYF. CDR3 nucleotide sequence: TGTGCCAGCAGTTTGAGCAGGGGCCAAGAGACCCAGTACTTC.

The chain employs TRBV6-1 and TRBJ1-1; the D gene is possibly TRBD1 (6 bases). Germline V gene sequence: CDR1 MNHNS, CDR2 SASEGT. Between the trimmed V and J ends, which lost 8 bases and 1 base, there was a span of 14 bases. This CDR3 contains 14 residues. This CDR3 is CASYPTGWNTEAFF. The CDR3 coding sequence is TGTGCCAGCTATCCGACAGGCTGGAACACTGAAGCTTTCTTT.

The V and J genes are TRBV29-1 and TRBJ2-2; possibly TRBD2 for D (6 bases). The CDR3 has 18 amino acids. The V end lost 4 bases, the J end lost 5 bases, and 26 bases lay between the germline ends. Germline CDR1 and CDR2: SQVTM and ANQGSEA. CDR3 residues: CSVAFLSSGGLRTGELFF. The DNA of the CDR3 is TGCAGCGTTGCTTTCTTAAGCTCCGGGGGTCTCAGGACCGGGGAGCTGTTTTTT.

V and J are TRBV28 and TRBJ2-7, with 10 bases fitting TRBD1. CDR3 size: 15 residues. Germline V gene data show CDR1 as MDHEN and CDR2 as SYDVKM. The V and J ends lost 6 bases and 1 base, in that order; junction bases with no gene match: 6. This CDR3 is CASRDPGQGSYEQYF. CDR3 in DNA: TGTGCCAGCAGAGACCCGGGACAGGGGTCCTACGAGCAGTACTTC. The full variable domain, in which reference TRBV28 and TRBJ2-7 provide the parts outside the CDR3, is DVKVTQSSRYLVKRTGEKVFLECVQDMDHENMFWYRQDPGLGLRLIYFSYDVKMKEKGDIPEGYSVSREKKERFSLILESASTNQTSMYLCASRDPGQGSYEQYFGPGTRLTVT.